This T cell receptor beta chain was sequenced for a study of blood T cell repertoires in COVID-19. Across the whole study: Acute-phase and convalescent COVID-19 samples originated in the United States, Italy and Spain.

Germline lookup yields CDR1 SGHRS and CDR2 YFSETQ. Trimming took off 4 bases at V and 5 bases at J, with 10 bases between the two ends. The CDR3 totals 13 residues. As originally analysed: How many nucleated cells were present was estimated from reference gene primer amplification. Some clones are missing from TCRdb's copy, which holds only in-frame ones; the method was immunoSEQ multiplex PCR. From that table come the V and J calls and clone size; the DNA was used to work out D and trimming. The table includes a few hundred thousand clones, roughly 86% detected once. This chain links TRBV5-1 with TRBJ1-5; D might be TRBD1 (6 bases). This receptor was identified in a woman aged 45-65 years with acute or convalescent COVID-19. Sequencing used peripheral blood. CDR3 sequence reads: CASSRDIDQPQHF. The CDR3 nucleotides are TGCGCCAGCAGCCGGGACATTGATCAGCCCCAGCATTTT. Full variable domain (outside the CDR3, taken from reference TRBV5-1 and TRBJ1-5): KAGVTQTPRYLIKTRGQQVTLSCSPISGHRSVSWYQQTPGQGLQFLFEYFSETQRNKGNFPGRFSGRQFSNSRSEMNVSTLELGDSALYLCASSRDIDQPQHFGDGTRLSIL.